Included here is one TCR beta chain sequence, with context. Its specificity is not known. These data are taken from a study of cytomegalovirus exposure and HLA in healthy donors. For the study at large: Early released data had 80 million or so unique TCRs, all coming from HLA-typed donors.

The primer mix had 60 Vbeta and 13 Jbeta primers. Clones were read by immunoSEQ multiplex PCR, and TCRdb kept only the in-frame ones, dropping some. The data contain about 190,000 clones, about nine tenths of them singletons. Findings of the study overall: The classifier was said to identify cytomegalovirus status with high specificity and sensitivity.

Between the trimmed V and J ends, which lost 0 bases and 5 bases, there was a span of 11 bases. This CDR3 is built from 14 residues. From germline, CDR1 is SGDLS and CDR2 YYNGEE. V gene TRBV9 combines with J gene TRBJ2-5, with a weak D call TRBD2 (5 bases). The sequencing input was PBMCs. This receptor was obtained from a boy between 2 and 10 years old in good health and CMV-seronegative. The CDR3, as DNA: TGTGCCAGCAGCGTAGCCCCTAGGGAGGAGACCCAGTACTTC. Its translation is CASSVAPREETQYF.